The sample holds many counts of the clone carrying this T cell receptor (beta chain). The antigen remains unidentified. Production of TCR cDNA was by 5'RACE template switching, which also added a universal primer site and UMIs. TCRdb re-derived calls from the 5' RACE reads in MiXCR, one entry per CDR3 protein. The sample records 25,000 to 35,000 distinct CDR3 sequences, 4% to 4.5% being singletons. CDR3 length: 17 residues. Germline V CDR1 and CDR2: LGHNA, YSLEER. Trimming pared 0 bases from V and 3 bases from J, leaving 18 bases between. The sample originates from a study of T cells after yellow fever vaccination. Overall study findings and caveats: The secondary T-cell response peaked on day 5, not day 15, but was weaker. Detected again after the booster were most primary-vaccination clones, at 95% to 98% CD4 and approximately 87% CD8. Abundant clonotypes from the bulk population could contaminate FACS-sorted repertoires.

The sample here was CD8+ T cells sorted from PBMCs, taken 5 days after the yellow fever booster vaccination. The clonotype was recovered from a man aged 25-45 years who received the YFV17D yellow fever vaccine. The chain joins TRBV4-3 to TRBJ2-7, with TRBD2 as a possible D gene (5 bases). The CDR3 region is CASSQDVGLERYYEQYF. The CDR3 bases are TGCGCCAGCAGCCAAGATGTTGGGTTGGAGCGGTACTACGAGCAGTACTTC.